This TCR beta chain is from a study of high-grade serous ovarian cancer treatment subgroups. Details on this clone: Its antigen is still unknown.

Clones were read by immunoSEQ multiplex PCR, and TCRdb kept only the in-frame ones, dropping some. The repertoire holds roughly 4,800 clones, with roughly three quarters as singletons. General study findings and limits: Repertoire analysis covered CDR3 alone, not CDR1 or CDR2. Higher neoantigen levels went with greater TCR clonal relatedness. Bulk tumor TCR sequencing gave no spatial information. Different patients shared almost no repertoire; same-patient tumors shared about 0.11 to 0.79.

Tumor samples were taken before definitive surgery or chemotherapy. Germline V gene data show CDR1 as SGHNT and CDR2 as YYREEE (reference sequence). V shed 4 bases and J shed 3 bases, with 19 bases lying between them. The CDR3 spans 16 residues. The rearrangement links TRBV5-4 to TRBJ1-1; D is possibly TRBD1 (5 bases). This sequence originates from a human donor with high-grade serous ovarian cancer. The sequenced material came from tumor tissue. CDR3 amino acids: CASSRGGRRADTEAFF. The CDR3 nucleotides are TGTGCCAGCAGCCGGGGGGGACGCAGGGCTGACACTGAAGCTTTCTTT. Supplemented by reference TRBV5-4 and TRBJ1-1, the full variable domain reads ETGVTQSPTHLIKTRGQQVTLRCSSQSGHNTVSWYQQALGQGPQFIFQYYREEENGRGNFPPRFSGLQFPNYSSELNVNALELDDSALYLCASSRGGRRADTEAFFGQGTRLTVV.